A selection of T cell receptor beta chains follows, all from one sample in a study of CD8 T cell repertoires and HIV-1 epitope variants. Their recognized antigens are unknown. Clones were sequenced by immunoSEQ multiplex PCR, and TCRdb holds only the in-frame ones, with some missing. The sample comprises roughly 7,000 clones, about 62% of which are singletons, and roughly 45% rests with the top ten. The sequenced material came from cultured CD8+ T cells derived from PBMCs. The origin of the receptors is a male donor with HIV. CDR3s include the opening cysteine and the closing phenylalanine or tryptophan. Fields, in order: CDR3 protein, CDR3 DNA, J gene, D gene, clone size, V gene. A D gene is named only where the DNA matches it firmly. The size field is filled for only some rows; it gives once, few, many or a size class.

CDR3aa: CASSEWETDTQYF; CDR3nt: TGCGCCAGCAGTGAGTGGGAAACTGATACGCAGTATTTT; j_gene: TRBJ2-3; d_gene: NA; abundance: NA; v_gene: TRBV10-1
CDR3aa: CASSGEAGSYEQYF; CDR3nt: TGTGCCAGCAGCGGGGAAGCGGGGAGTTACGAGCAGTACTTC; j_gene: TRBJ2-7; d_gene: TRBD2; abundance: NA; v_gene: TRBV5-6
CDR3aa: CAIRTDREGRDTEAFF; CDR3nt: TGTGCCATCAGGACGGACAGGGAGGGTCGGGACACTGAAGCTTTCTTT; j_gene: TRBJ1-1; d_gene: TRBD1; abundance: few; v_gene: TRBV10-3
CDR3aa: CASSESLRLGTDTQYF; CDR3nt: TGCGCCAGCAGTGAGTCGCTGAGACTTGGCACAGATACGCAGTATTTT; j_gene: TRBJ2-3; d_gene: NA; abundance: NA; v_gene: TRBV10-2
CDR3aa: CAWSTTSGGYNEQFF; CDR3nt: TGTGCCTGGAGTACTACTAGCGGGGGCTACAATGAGCAGTTCTTC; j_gene: TRBJ2-1; d_gene: TRBD2; abundance: once; v_gene: TRBV30
CDR3aa: CASSQEGETNQPQHF; CDR3nt: TGTGCCAGCAGCCAAGAAGGGGAAACCAATCAGCCCCAGCATTTT; j_gene: TRBJ1-5; d_gene: NA; abundance: large; v_gene: TRBV4-2
CDR3aa: CASSVAGLGEQYF; CDR3nt: TGTGCCAGCAGCGTAGCGGGGCTAGGCGAGCAGTACTTC; j_gene: TRBJ2-7; d_gene: NA; abundance: NA; v_gene: TRBV9
CDR3aa: CASSHTVGQLTYEQYF; CDR3nt: TGTGCCAGCAGCCACACAGTGGGGCAGTTAACCTACGAGCAGTACTTC; j_gene: TRBJ2-7; d_gene: NA; abundance: few; v_gene: TRBV5-6
CDR3aa: CASSVGGGASREQYF; CDR3nt: TGTGCCAGCAGCGTAGGGGGGGGCGCTAGCCGCGAGCAGTACTTC; j_gene: TRBJ2-7; d_gene: NA; abundance: NA; v_gene: TRBV9
CDR3aa: CATSRERGTTSPLHF; CDR3nt: TGTGCCACCAGCAGAGAGCGCGGCACGACCTCACCCCTCCACTTT; j_gene: TRBJ1-6; d_gene: NA; abundance: NA; v_gene: TRBV15
CDR3aa: CASSLTGGGYNSPLHF; CDR3nt: TGTGCCAGCAGCTTAACAGGGGGCGGCTATAATTCACCCCTCCACTTT; j_gene: TRBJ1-6; d_gene: TRBD1; abundance: NA; v_gene: TRBV5-6
CDR3aa: CASSPTEDSGNTIYF; CDR3nt: TGTGCCAGCAGCCCGACAGAAGACTCTGGAAACACCATATATTTT; j_gene: TRBJ1-3; d_gene: NA; abundance: few; v_gene: TRBV7-9
CDR3aa: CASSQDPAGASNEQFF; CDR3nt: TGCGCCAGCAGCCAAGACCCAGCGGGGGCCTCCAATGAGCAGTTCTTC; j_gene: TRBJ2-1; d_gene: TRBD2; abundance: medium-sized; v_gene: TRBV4-3
CDR3aa: CASSQEMNTEAFF; CDR3nt: TGTGCCAGCAGCCAAGAGATGAACACTGAAGCTTTCTTT; j_gene: TRBJ1-1; d_gene: NA; abundance: NA; v_gene: TRBV7-9
CDR3aa: CASSLRGGSSDTQYF; CDR3nt: TGTGCCAGCAGCCTCCGGGGCGGGTCCTCAGATACGCAGTATTTT; j_gene: TRBJ2-3; d_gene: NA; abundance: NA; v_gene: TRBV9
CDR3aa: CASSPRQAGEAFF; CDR3nt: TGTGCCAGCAGTCCAAGACAGGCTGGTGAAGCTTTCTTT; j_gene: TRBJ1-1; d_gene: NA; abundance: NA; v_gene: TRBV6-5
CDR3aa: CASSLVGSPEQFF; CDR3nt: TGTGCCAGCAGCTTAGTTGGCAGCCCTGAGCAGTTCTTC; j_gene: TRBJ2-1; d_gene: NA; abundance: few; v_gene: TRBV7-9
CDR3aa: CASSLVGENTEAFF; CDR3nt: TGTGCCAGCAGCCTAGTTGGAGAGAACACTGAAGCTTTCTTT; j_gene: TRBJ1-1; d_gene: NA; abundance: NA; v_gene: TRBV28
CDR3aa: CASSSPLTPPGNNEQFF; CDR3nt: TGTGCCAGCAGCTCCCCATTAACCCCTCCAGGGAACAATGAGCAGTTCTTC; j_gene: TRBJ2-1; d_gene: NA; abundance: NA; v_gene: TRBV11-2
CDR3aa: CASSLALAGVNEQFF; CDR3nt: TGTGCCAGCAGCTTAGCTCTAGCGGGAGTTAACGAGCAGTTCTTC; j_gene: TRBJ2-1; d_gene: TRBD2; abundance: NA; v_gene: TRBV7-8
CDR3aa: CASSFVSINEQFF; CDR3nt: TGTGCCAGCAGCTTTGTTAGTATCAATGAGCAGTTCTTC; j_gene: TRBJ2-1; d_gene: NA; abundance: NA; v_gene: TRBV5-4
CDR3aa: CASRPTSGRLGEQYF; CDR3nt: TGTGCCAGCAGACCGACTAGCGGGAGGCTAGGCGAGCAGTACTTC; j_gene: TRBJ2-7; d_gene: TRBD2; abundance: NA; v_gene: TRBV6-5
CDR3aa: CASSHNEQGAYTEAFF; CDR3nt: TGTGCCAGCAGCCACAACGAACAGGGGGCTTACACTGAAGCTTTCTTT; j_gene: TRBJ1-1; d_gene: TRBD1; abundance: NA; v_gene: TRBV7-9
CDR3aa: CASSLGAGEQYF; CDR3nt: TGTGCCAGCAGCTTGGGGGCAGGCGAGCAGTACTTC; j_gene: TRBJ2-7; d_gene: NA; abundance: NA; v_gene: TRBV5-4
CDR3aa: CASSYGAEEGDTQYF; CDR3nt: TGTGCCAGCAGTTACGGGGCGGAGGAAGGAGATACGCAGTATTTT; j_gene: TRBJ2-3; d_gene: NA; abundance: once; v_gene: TRBV6-5
CDR3aa: CASSLQDSFNEKLFF; CDR3nt: TGTGCCAGCAGCCTGCAGGACAGCTTTAATGAAAAACTGTTTTTT; j_gene: TRBJ1-4; d_gene: NA; abundance: NA; v_gene: TRBV11-2